These 17 T cell receptor beta chains were sequenced from one sample in a study of cytomegalovirus exposure and HLA in healthy donors. The table came from immunoSEQ multiplex PCR; TCRdb's copy has only in-frame clones and leaves some out. The sample consists of about 73,000 clones, around 96% of them appearing once. Input material: PBMCs. The origin of the receptors is a man younger than 35 in good health and CMV-seronegative.

Concerning this clone itself: Other nucleotide sequences in the sample specify the same CDR3. The V gene is TRBV27, the J gene TRBJ1-2; 9 nucleotides agree with TRBD1. V shed 8 bases, J shed 0 bases, and the junction held 10 bases outside the gene matches. Germline assignment: CDR1 MNHEY and CDR2 SMNVEV (reference sequence). CDR3 length: 16 amino acids. CDR3 residues: CASWFRQGEANYGYTF. Written as DNA, the CDR3 is TGTGCCAGCTGGTTTAGACAGGGGGAAGCTAACTATGGCTACACCTTC.

This clone was seen only once. V usage is TRBV30 and J usage is TRBJ2-7, with TRBD2 matching over 14 bases. The CDR3 runs to 15 residues. Germline CDR1 and CDR2: GTSNPN and SVGIG (reference sequence). Losses at the gene ends were 3 bases for V and 3 bases for J; bases not matched to a gene: 4. DNA for the CDR3: TGTGCCTGGAGCATAGGGACTAGCGGGGGCTACGAGCAGTACTTC. Protein: CAWSIGTSGGYEQYF.

The chain uses TRBV30 and TRBJ2-7; a weak D match, TRBD1 (5 bases). Between the trimmed V and J ends, which lost 1 base and 1 base, there was a span of 14 bases. The CDR3 contains 15 residues. Germline-derived CDR1 and CDR2 are GTSNPN and SVGIG (reference sequence). The CDR3 loop reads CAWSGLGQGSYEQYF. CDR3 nucleotide sequence: TGTGCCTGGAGTGGATTGGGGCAGGGATCCTACGAGCAGTACTTC. The whole variable domain, filled in from reference TRBV30 and TRBJ2-7, reads SQTIHQWPATLVQPVGSPLSLECTVEGTSNPNLYWYRQAAGRGLQLLFYSVGIGQISSEVPQNLSASRPQDRQFILSSKKLLLSDSGFYLCAWSGLGQGSYEQYFGPGTRLTVT.

The chain couples TRBV9 to TRBJ2-1, with D possibly matching TRBD2 (6 bases). The CDR3 sequence is 12 residues long. The V end lost 1 base, the J end lost 9 bases, and 8 bases lay between the germline ends. Germline values: CDR1 SGDLS, CDR2 YYNGEE. This CDR3 reads CASSVTGGEQFF. CDR3 sequence (DNA): TGTGCCAGCAGCGTAACCGGGGGTGAGCAGTTCTTC.

Here the CDR3 reads CASSPPGGVPYNEQFF. In nucleotides, the CDR3 is TGTGCCAGCTCACCACCGGGGGGAGTCCCCTACAATGAGCAGTTCTTC. The chain links TRBV18 to TRBJ2-1; D is perhaps TRBD2 (6 bases). The CDR3 is 16 residues long. Trimming left V 0 bases short and J 2 bases short, with 11 bases between. Looked up from germline, CDR1 is KGHSH and CDR2 is LQKENI.

The chain carries TRBV15 and TRBJ1-5; possibly TRBD1 for D (5 bases). Germline V gene sequence: CDR1 LNHNV, CDR2 YYDKDF (reference sequence). V lost 5 bases, J lost 3 bases, and 8 bases lay in between. The CDR3 has 13 amino acids. This chain's CDR3 is CATSSGLNQPQHF. The CDR3 nucleotides are TGTGCCACCAGCTCAGGGCTCAATCAGCCCCAGCATTTT.

The V and J genes are TRBV19 and TRBJ2-7; 7 bases line up with TRBD1. The CDR3 is made up of 20 amino acids. CDR1 and CDR2 from the germline V gene are LNHDA and SQIVND (reference sequence). The V gene end was trimmed by 5 bases and the J gene end by 1 base; junction bases not matched to a gene: 23. The CDR3 DNA is TGTGCCAGTAGTGTACTTCCCAACAGGGGCGCTTCTTCGCTATCCTACGAGCAGTACTTC. Encoded protein: CASSVLPNRGASSLSYEQYF.

This sequence joins TRBV2 and TRBJ2-7, with 7 bases matching TRBD1. The CDR3 loop spans 13 amino acids. V was clipped by 6 bases and J by 3 bases; unmatched bases: 5. The germline V gene encodes CDR1 SNHLY and CDR2 FYNNEI. The CDR3 region has the DNA TGTGCCAGCAGCCAAGGACAGGTCTACGAGCAGTACTTC. This encodes CASSQGQVYEQYF.

V usage is TRBV27 and J usage is TRBJ2-5; TRBD2 matches 16 bases. With V trimmed by 5 bases and J by 5 bases, 11 bases remained unmatched. Germline V gene lookup returns CDR1 MNHEY and CDR2 SMNVEV (reference sequence). The CDR3 spans 18 residues. This CDR3 is CASSPMGTSGGAVETQYF. CDR3 nucleotide sequence: TGTGCCAGCAGTCCGATGGGGACTAGCGGGGGGGCTGTGGAGACCCAGTACTTC.

The rearrangement joins TRBV29-1 to TRBJ1-2; 7 nucleotides agree with TRBD1. The CDR3 sequence is 12 residues long. Trimming removed 5 bases from V and 7 bases from J; junction bases left unmatched: 7. Looked up from germline, CDR1 is SQVTM and CDR2 is ANQGSEA. CDR3 in DNA: TGCAGCGTTTCCGACAGGGATGGTGGCTACACCTTC. Amino acid sequence: CSVSDRDGGYTF.

The chain uses TRBV4-3 and TRBJ2-1; TRBD2 matches 13 bases. V shed 3 bases and J 5 bases; nucleotides not matched to a gene: 1. CDR1 and CDR2 (germline): LGHNA, YSLEER. This CDR3 has 15 residues. The CDR3 sequence: CASSQTSGGNNEQFF. The CDR3 nucleotides are TGCGCCAGCAGCCAGACTAGCGGGGGGAACAATGAGCAGTTCTTC.

The chain employs TRBV19 and TRBJ1-5; a weak D match, TRBD1 (5 bases). In germline, CDR1 is LNHDA, CDR2 SQIVND (reference sequence). This CDR3 has 15 amino acids. Trimming cost V 5 bases and J 3 bases, with 14 bases left between them. The CDR3, as DNA: TGTGCCAGTAGTCCCTCTGGGGGGACCAATCAGCCCCAGCATTTT. Its protein product is CASSPSGGTNQPQHF.

The chain couples TRBV30 to TRBJ2-7; D is perhaps TRBD1 (5 bases). V dropped 3 bases and J dropped 6 bases, with 24 bases sitting between them. The CDR3 contains 16 residues. Germline loops: CDR1 GTSNPN, CDR2 SVGIG (reference sequence). CDR3: CAWSSPALRSRGEQYF. The CDR3 nucleotides are TGTGCCTGGAGCTCCCCGGCGCTCCGATCAAGGGGCGAGCAGTACTTC.

The chain couples TRBV9 to TRBJ1-2; tentative D call: TRBD1 (6 bases). Trimming shortened V by 4 bases and J by 8 bases, and 18 bases separated the two germline ends. CDR1 and CDR2 from the germline V gene are SGDLS and YYNGEE. This CDR3 has 14 amino acids. The chain's CDR3 is CASSTHPDSHGYTF. The DNA of the CDR3 is TGTGCCAGCAGCACTCATCCGGACAGCCACGGCTACACCTTC.

V usage is TRBV7-6 and J usage is TRBJ2-2, with D possibly matching TRBD1 (6 bases). The CDR3 extends over 18 amino acids. V was pared by 5 bases and J by 4 bases, with 23 bases between. CDR1 and CDR2 (germline): SGHVS, FNYEAQ. CDR3 sequence reads: CASSPPRQATAATGELFF. The CDR3 DNA reads TGTGCCAGCAGCCCCCCCAGACAGGCTACGGCCGCCACCGGGGAGCTGTTTTTT. The full variable domain, in which reference TRBV7-6 and TRBJ2-2 provide the parts outside the CDR3, is GAGVSQSPRYKVTKRGQDVALRCDPISGHVSLYWYRQALGQGPEFLTYFNYEAQQDKSGLPNDRFSAERPEGSISTLTIQRTEQRDSAMYRCASSPPRQATAATGELFFGEGSRLTVL.

This clone was recorded a few times. This chain connects TRBV30 to TRBJ2-7; tentatively, D is TRBD1 (5 bases). This CDR3 is built from 11 residues. V was pared by 3 bases and J by 3 bases, with 6 bases between. From germline, CDR1 is GTSNPN and CDR2 SVGIG (reference sequence). The CDR3 here is CAWRDNYEQYF. The CDR3 DNA sequence: TGTGCCTGGAGGGACAACTACGAGCAGTACTTC. The full variable domain, rest sourced from reference TRBV30 and TRBJ2-7, is SQTIHQWPATLVQPVGSPLSLECTVEGTSNPNLYWYRQAAGRGLQLLFYSVGIGQISSEVPQNLSASRPQDRQFILSSKKLLLSDSGFYLCAWRDNYEQYFGPGTRLTVT.

The genes are TRBV7-8 and TRBJ1-2; no firm D call. V lost 5 bases and J 3 bases, leaving 22 bases between the germline ends. CDR3 length equals 17 residues. CDR1 and CDR2 from the germline V gene are SGHVS and FQNEAQ. The CDR3 DNA is TGTGCCAGCAGCAGACTCCCTGGCGGAGAAGTTGACTATGGCTACACCTTC. This encodes CASSRLPGGEVDYGYTF.